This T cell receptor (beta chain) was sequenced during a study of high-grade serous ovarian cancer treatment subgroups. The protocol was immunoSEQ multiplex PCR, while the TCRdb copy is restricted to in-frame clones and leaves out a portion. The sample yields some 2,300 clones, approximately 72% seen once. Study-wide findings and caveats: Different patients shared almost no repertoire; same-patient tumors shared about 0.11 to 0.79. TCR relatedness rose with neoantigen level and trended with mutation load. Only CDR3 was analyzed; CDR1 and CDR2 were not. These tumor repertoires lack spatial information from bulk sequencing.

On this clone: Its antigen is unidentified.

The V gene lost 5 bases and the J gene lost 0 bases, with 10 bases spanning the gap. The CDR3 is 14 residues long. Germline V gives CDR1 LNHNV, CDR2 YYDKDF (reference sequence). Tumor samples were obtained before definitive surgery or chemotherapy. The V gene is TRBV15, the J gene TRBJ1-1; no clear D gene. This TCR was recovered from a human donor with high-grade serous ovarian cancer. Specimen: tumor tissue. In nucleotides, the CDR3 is TGTGCCACCAGCGCGTGGAGTATGAACACTGAAGCTTTCTTT. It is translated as CATSAWSMNTEAFF.